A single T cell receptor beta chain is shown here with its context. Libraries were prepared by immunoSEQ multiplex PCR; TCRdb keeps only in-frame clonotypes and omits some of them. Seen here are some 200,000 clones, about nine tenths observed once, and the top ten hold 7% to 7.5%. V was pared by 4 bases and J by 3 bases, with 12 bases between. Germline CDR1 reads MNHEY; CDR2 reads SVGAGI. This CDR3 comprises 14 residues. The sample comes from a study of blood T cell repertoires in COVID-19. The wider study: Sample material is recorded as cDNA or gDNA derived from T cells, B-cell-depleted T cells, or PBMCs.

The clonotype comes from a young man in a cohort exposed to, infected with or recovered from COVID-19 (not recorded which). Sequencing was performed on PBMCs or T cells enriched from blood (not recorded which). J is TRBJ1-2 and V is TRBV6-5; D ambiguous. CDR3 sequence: CASSLTISDYGYTF. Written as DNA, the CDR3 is TGTGCCAGCAGTTTGACAATTTCGGACTATGGCTACACCTTC.